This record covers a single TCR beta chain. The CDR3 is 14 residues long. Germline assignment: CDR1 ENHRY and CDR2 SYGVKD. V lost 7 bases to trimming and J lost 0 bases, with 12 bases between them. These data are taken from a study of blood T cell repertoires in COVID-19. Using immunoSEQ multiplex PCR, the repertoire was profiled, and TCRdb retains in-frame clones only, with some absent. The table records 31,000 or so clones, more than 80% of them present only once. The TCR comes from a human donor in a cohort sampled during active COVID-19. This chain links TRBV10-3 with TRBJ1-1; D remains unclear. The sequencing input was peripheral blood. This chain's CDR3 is CAINARNMNTEAFF. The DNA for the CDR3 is TGTGCCATCAATGCGAGGAACATGAACACTGAAGCTTTCTTT.